These 26 T cell receptor beta chains were sequenced from one sample in a study of a mutant IDH1 vaccine in newly diagnosed glioma (dated by TCRdb to about 2021). Receptors were amplified or captured by the immunoSEQ multiplex PCR assay. TCRdb provides this immuneACCESS table in a form limited to in-frame rearrangements. Some clones are lacking; in checked studies, under half of them reflect an unresolved V gene, and why the rest are absent is not known. The sample yields about 82,000 clones; 75% to 85% were counted once. The top ten clonotypes cover approximately 2.3% of the sample. No antigen has been assigned to these receptors. The time point label corresponds to: week 23, last vaccination. Each vaccine dose, consisting of 300 ug of a 20-mer mutant IDH1 peptide in Montanide, was administered subcutaneously with topical imiquimod. The material sequenced was PBMCs, taken from a glioma patient whose treatment included an IDH1 peptide vaccine. These receptors all come from a man aged 30 to 45 with glioma. Some clones in this sample may be carry-over from other donors' samples.

This clone was found once. V gene TRBV19 combines with J gene TRBJ1-1; no reliable D call. Trimming shortened V by 2 bases and J by 6 bases, and 13 bases separated the two germline ends. The germline V gene has CDR1 LNHDA and CDR2 SQIVND (reference sequence). The CDR3 loop spans 14 amino acids. CDR3 protein: CASSINFMGSEAFF. DNA for the CDR3: TGTGCCAGTAGTATAAATTTTATGGGTTCTGAAGCTTTCTTT.

V is TRBV10-3 and J is TRBJ2-3, with no clear D. V lost 4 bases and J 6 bases, leaving 5 bases between the germline ends. The CDR3 totals 11 residues. Germline loops: CDR1 ENHRY, CDR2 SYGVKD. The CDR3 bases are TGTGCCATCAGTGTGTTGGATACGCAGTATTTT. Its protein product is CAISVLDTQYF.

V usage is TRBV6-1 and J usage is TRBJ2-5; D gene uncertain. Trimming pared 4 bases from V and 1 base from J, leaving 7 bases between. In germline, CDR1 is MNHNS, CDR2 SASEGT. The CDR3 covers 13 residues. The CDR3 coding sequence is TGTGCCAGCAGTGTCCTCGGCCAAGAGACCCAGTACTTC. Its translation: CASSVLGQETQYF.

This rearrangement joins TRBV4-3 to TRBJ2-3; TRBD2 aligns across 13 bases. The ends lost 3 bases at V and 4 bases at J; junction bases unmatched: 4. The CDR3 extends over 16 amino acids. The germline gives CDR1 LGHNA, CDR2 YSLEER. CDR3 in amino acids: CASSHGLAGVADTQYF. In nucleotides, the CDR3 is TGCGCCAGCAGCCATGGACTAGCGGGGGTTGCAGATACGCAGTATTTT.

The table lists this clone with a few counts. The rearrangement links TRBV29-1 to TRBJ1-1; tentative D call: TRBD1 (5 bases). With 3 bases removed from V and 5 bases from J, the gap between germline ends came to 10 bases. Germline V gene data show CDR1 as SQVTM and CDR2 as ANQGSEA. The CDR3 loop spans 12 amino acids. CDR3 region: CSVDRERTEAFF. CDR3 sequence (DNA): TGCAGCGTTGACAGGGAGAGGACTGAAGCTTTCTTT.

In DNA form, the CDR3 reads TGTGCCAGCAGTTTGTCACGGTATAGCAATCAGCCCCAGCATTTT. Translating it yields CASSLSRYSNQPQHF. V is TRBV27 and J is TRBJ1-5, with D uncertain. Germline V gene data show CDR1 as MNHEY and CDR2 as SMNVEV (reference sequence). Trimming left V 3 bases short and J 0 bases short, with 9 bases between. The CDR3 totals 15 residues.

This rearrangement joins TRBV27 to TRBJ2-7; 10 bases agree with TRBD1. J was trimmed by 5 bases and V by 1 base; bases with no gene match: 5. This CDR3 region has 15 residues. Germline V CDR1 and CDR2: MNHEY, SMNVEV (reference sequence). CDR3 residues: CASSLWGQGFHEQYF. CDR3 coding DNA: TGTGCCAGCAGTTTATGGGGACAGGGGTTCCACGAGCAGTACTTC.

This chain uses TRBV4-2 with TRBJ1-5, with D perhaps matching TRBD1 (5 bases). From germline, CDR1 is LGHNA and CDR2 YNFKEQ. Trimming took 4 bases from V and 2 from J, leaving 12 bases between them. The CDR3 extends over 15 amino acids. CDR3 region: CASSPGTEGNQPQHF. The CDR3, as DNA: TGTGCCAGCAGCCCCGGGACGGAGGGCAATCAGCCCCAGCATTTT.

The chain combines TRBV4-1 with TRBJ1-3; 11 bases match TRBD1. The germline CDR1 and CDR2 sequences are MGHRA and YSYEKL. The CDR3 consists of 17 residues. J gave up 0 bases and V 6 bases, and 7 bases lay outside the gene matches. The CDR3 region is CASRGTGGKISGNTIYF. For the CDR3, the DNA is TGCGCCAGCAGAGGGACAGGGGGAAAAATCTCTGGAAACACCATATATTTT.

The chain employs TRBV28 and TRBJ2-7; D may be TRBD1 or TRBD2 (5 bases each). Between the trimmed V and J ends, which lost 6 bases and 6 bases, there was a span of 12 bases. CDR1 is MDHEN, CDR2 SYDVKM, per germline. This CDR3 is 12 amino acids long. CDR3 sequence reads: CASSGAGGEQYF. In nucleotides, the CDR3 is TGTGCCAGCAGCGGGGCGGGCGGCGAGCAGTACTTC.

The chain joins TRBV9 to TRBJ2-3; perhaps D is TRBD1 or TRBD2 (5 bases each). Trimming shortened V by 2 bases and J by 4 bases, and 14 bases separated the two germline ends. Germline CDR1 and CDR2: SGDLS and YYNGEE. The CDR3 sequence is 15 residues long. In DNA form, the CDR3 reads TGTGCCAGCAGCGTGTCCGGGACCCGCCCAGATACGCAGTATTTT. Translated: CASSVSGTRPDTQYF.

The gene calls are TRBV9 and TRBJ2-1, with TRBD2 as a possible D gene (5 bases). This CDR3 comprises 13 residues. The V gene lost 4 bases and the J gene lost 4 bases, with 9 bases spanning the gap. CDR1 and CDR2 from the germline V gene are SGDLS and YYNGEE. In DNA, the CDR3 is TGTGCCAGCAGCCTCGGGAATTACAATGAGCAGTTCTTC. The encoded protein is CASSLGNYNEQFF.

This clone was observed a handful of times. V gene TRBV7-9 combines with J gene TRBJ2-2; D may be TRBD1 (5 bases). Germline V gives CDR1 SEHNR, CDR2 FQNEAQ (reference sequence). V lost 3 bases, J lost 1 base, and 9 bases lay in between. CDR3 length: 15 amino acids. The CDR3 nucleotides read TGTGCCAGCAGCTTGGCGACAGAGAACACCGGGGAGCTGTTTTTT. Translated: CASSLATENTGELFF.

V usage is TRBV2 and J usage is TRBJ2-5; D is undetermined. Germline V gene data show CDR1 as SNHLY and CDR2 as FYNNEI. V was pared by 4 bases and J by 1 base, with 7 bases between. This CDR3 comprises 13 residues. CDR3 nucleotides: TGTGCCAGCAGTGTACACAGCCAAGAGACCCAGTACTTC. Translating gives CASSVHSQETQYF.

The J gene is TRBJ1-5, the V gene TRBV19, with a weak D call TRBD1 (6 bases). The ends were cut back, 3 bases at V and 6 bases at J, with 15 bases in the middle. The CDR3 sequence is 15 residues long. The V gene's germline CDR1 is LNHDA and CDR2 SQIVND (reference sequence). The CDR3 nucleotides read TGTGCCAGTAGTATTTCCAGGGGATCAGGTCAGCCCCAGCATTTT. As protein: CASSISRGSGQPQHF.

This chain links TRBV9 with TRBJ2-2; D is ambiguous. Deletions cut 4 bases from V and 9 bases from J, with 10 bases between. This CDR3 is built from 12 residues. Germline assignment: CDR1 SGDLS and CDR2 YYNGEE. The CDR3 sequence is CASSSPRRELFF. CDR3 nucleotide sequence: TGTGCCAGCAGCTCTCCACGACGGGAGCTGTTTTTT. Drawing the rest from reference TRBV9 and TRBJ2-2, the complete variable domain is DSGVTQTPKHLITATGQRVTLRCSPRSGDLSVYWYQQSLDQGLQFLIQYYNGEERAKGNILERFSAQQFPDLHSELNLSSLELGDSALYFCASSSPRRELFFGEGSRLTVL.

The chain recombines TRBV9 with TRBJ2-3; no clear D. There are 17 residues in the CDR3. Between the trimmed V and J ends, which lost 3 bases and 0 bases, there was a span of 17 bases. CDR1 is SGDLS, CDR2 YYNGEE, per germline. For the CDR3, the DNA is TGTGCCAGCAGCGCTTCTATTGGGATTTCTAGCACAGATACGCAGTATTTT. Translated, it gives CASSASIGISSTDTQYF.

The rearrangement uses TRBV4-3 and TRBJ1-1, with D possibly matching TRBD1 (5 bases). This CDR3 contains 16 residues. V lost 3 bases and J lost 1, with 15 bases in between. CDR1 and CDR2 from the germline V gene are LGHNA and YSLEER. The DNA for the CDR3 is TGCGCCAGCAGCCACCACCAATCAGGGTGGAACACTGAAGCTTTCTTT. It translates to CASSHHQSGWNTEAFF.

The chain has TRBV11-2 and TRBJ2-3; 11 bases map to TRBD1. Per germline, CDR1 SGHAT and CDR2 FQNNGV. V shed 1 base and J 6 bases; nucleotides not matched to a gene: 0. This CDR3 region has 14 residues. The CDR3 here is CASSLGTGGDTQYF. As DNA, the CDR3 is TGTGCCAGCAGCTTAGGGACAGGGGGCGATACGCAGTATTTT. Drawing the rest from reference TRBV11-2 and TRBJ2-3, the complete variable domain is EAGVAQSPRYKIIEKRQSVAFWCNPISGHATLYWYQQILGQGPKLLIQFQNNGVVDDSQLPKDRFSAERLKGVDSTLKIQPAKLEDSAVYLCASSLGTGGDTQYFGPGTRLTVL.

V is TRBV28 and J is TRBJ1-6, with a tentative D call TRBD1 (5 bases). Trimming left V 11 bases short and J 7 bases short, with 15 bases between. CDR1 is MDHEN, CDR2 SYDVKM, per germline. This CDR3 spans 13 amino acids. CDR3 amino acids: CAGNRDQNSPLHF. The CDR3 coding sequence is TGTGCCGGAAACCGGGACCAAAATTCACCCCTCCACTTT.

Comments on this clone: This CDR3 is also generated by other DNA sequences in the sample. The V and J genes are TRBV19 and TRBJ1-5; D may be TRBD1 (6 bases). This CDR3 comprises 13 residues. Germline CDR1 is LNHDA and CDR2 is SQIVND (reference sequence). The germline V and J ends were trimmed by 11 bases and 0 bases, with 11 bases remaining between them. CDR3 region: CASDRYSNQPQHF. DNA for the CDR3: TGTGCCTCAGACAGGTATAGCAATCAGCCCCAGCATTTT.

The count of this clone is one. The CDR3 bases are TGTGCCAGCAGTCCCAGCCTTCTAGCCAAAAACATTCAGTACTTC. This gives the protein CASSPSLLAKNIQYF. The chain carries TRBV27 and TRBJ2-4; D uncertain. The CDR3 covers 15 residues. Trimming pared 5 bases from V and 0 bases from J, leaving 11 bases between. Germline lookup yields CDR1 MNHEY and CDR2 SMNVEV (reference sequence).

The chain combines TRBV19 with TRBJ1-5, with TRBD1 matching 8 bases. Germline CDR1 is LNHDA and CDR2 is SQIVND (reference sequence). This CDR3 spans 15 amino acids. The V and J ends lost 7 bases and 3 bases, in that order; junction bases with no gene match: 8. CDR3 sequence: CASIPDRASNQPQHF. The DNA for the CDR3 is TGTGCCAGTATACCGGACAGGGCCTCCAATCAGCCCCAGCATTTT. Based on the CDR3 plus reference TRBV19 and TRBJ1-5, the full variable domain is DGGITQSPKYLFRKEGQNVTLSCEQNLNHDAMYWYRQDPGQGLRLIYYSQIVNDFQKGDIAEGYSVSREKKESFPLTVTSAQKNPTAFYLCASIPDRASNQPQHFGDGTRLSIL.

The chain joins TRBV5-1 to TRBJ2-1; 13 bases are shared with TRBD2. Germline CDR1 SGHRS, CDR2 YFSETQ. The CDR3 is 17 residues long. The ends lost 4 bases at V and 0 bases at J; junction bases unmatched: 4. The CDR3 protein is CASSPGLAGSSYNEQFF. CDR3 DNA sequence: TGCGCCAGCAGCCCGGGACTAGCGGGAAGCTCCTACAATGAGCAGTTCTTC.

The chain employs TRBV4-3 and TRBJ1-3; D gene ambiguous. The CDR3 extends over 16 amino acids. CDR1 is LGHNA, CDR2 YSLEER, per germline. V lost 4 bases to trimming and J lost 0 bases, with 13 bases between them. The chain's CDR3 is CASSLNLRASGNTIYF. CDR3 DNA: TGCGCCAGCAGCCTAAATCTACGGGCCTCTGGAAACACCATATATTTT.

The V and J genes are TRBV7-9 and TRBJ1-1; D uncertain. The CDR3 is 13 residues long. Per germline, CDR1 SEHNR and CDR2 FQNEAQ (reference sequence). V dropped 5 bases and J dropped 8 bases, with 15 bases sitting between them. The CDR3 region is CASSPPGQGEAFF. The CDR3 bases are TGTGCCAGCAGCCCCCCTGGCCAAGGCGAAGCTTTCTTT.